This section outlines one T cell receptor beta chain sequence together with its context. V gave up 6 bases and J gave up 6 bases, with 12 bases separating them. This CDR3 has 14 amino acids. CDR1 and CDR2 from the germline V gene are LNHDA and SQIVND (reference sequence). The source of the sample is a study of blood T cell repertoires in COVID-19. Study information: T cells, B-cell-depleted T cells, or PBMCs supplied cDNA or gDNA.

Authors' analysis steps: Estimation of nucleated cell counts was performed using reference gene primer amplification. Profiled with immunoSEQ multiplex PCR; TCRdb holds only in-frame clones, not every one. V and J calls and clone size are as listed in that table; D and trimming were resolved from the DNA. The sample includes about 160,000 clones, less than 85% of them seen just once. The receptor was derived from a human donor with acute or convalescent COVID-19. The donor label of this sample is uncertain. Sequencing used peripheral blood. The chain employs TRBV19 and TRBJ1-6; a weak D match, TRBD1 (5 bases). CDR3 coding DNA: TGTGCCAGTAGGGGACTGCGGGGTAATTCACCCCTCCACTTT. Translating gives CASRGLRGNSPLHF.